Following are 32 T cell receptor beta chains from one sample sequenced in a study of cytomegalovirus exposure and HLA in healthy donors. PCR amplification relied on 60 Vbeta primers (plus 13 Jbeta primers). Clones were read by immunoSEQ multiplex PCR, and TCRdb kept only the in-frame ones, dropping some. The sample shows about 130,000 clones, more than 80% of them seen only once. The sample was PBMCs. The receptors stem from a male donor in good health and CMV-seronegative.

Notes on this clone: This CDR3 is also generated by other DNA sequences in the sample. The V and J genes are TRBV5-1 and TRBJ1-5, with TRBD1 matching 8 bases. Germline values: CDR1 SGHRS, CDR2 YFSETQ. Losses at the gene ends were 4 bases for V and 3 bases for J; bases not matched to a gene: 6. The CDR3 consists of 15 residues. The CDR3 loop is CASSLDRGLNQPQHF. The DNA for the CDR3 is TGCGCCAGCAGCCTTGACAGGGGCCTCAATCAGCCCCAGCATTTT.

The J gene is TRBJ2-5, the V gene TRBV29-1; TRBD1 might be the D (6 bases). CDR3 length equals 13 residues. Per germline, CDR1 SQVTM and CDR2 ANQGSEA. Trimming shortened V by 7 bases and J by 2 bases, and 14 bases separated the two germline ends. CDR3 residues: CSASGQGQETQYF. For the CDR3, the DNA is TGCAGCGCTTCCGGCCAGGGGCAAGAGACCCAGTACTTC. The full variable domain, in which reference TRBV29-1 and TRBJ2-5 provide the parts outside the CDR3, is SAVISQKPSRDICQRGTSLTIQCQVDSQVTMMFWYRQQPGQSLTLIATANQGSEATYESGFVIDKFPISRPNLTFSTLTVSNMSPEDSSIYLCSASGQGQETQYFGPGTRLLVL.

This clone has just one count. Other DNA sequences in this specimen translate into the identical CDR3. The V call is TRBV6-4, the J call TRBJ2-3, with TRBD2 matching over 9 bases. The CDR3 contains 17 residues. Germline values: CDR1 MRHNA, CDR2 SNTAGT. Trimming cost V 0 bases and J 2 bases; bases outside gene matches: 6. CDR3: CASSDSGLAGHTDTQYF. The CDR3 DNA reads TGTGCCAGCAGTGACTCGGGACTAGCAGGGCACACAGATACGCAGTATTTT.

The CDR3 reads CASSTRQGSPLHF. The DNA of the CDR3 is TGTGCCAGCAGCACTCGACAGGGTTCACCCCTCCACTTT. The V call is TRBV6-6, the J call TRBJ1-6; 7 bases fit TRBD1. Germline V gives CDR1 MNHNY, CDR2 SVGAGI (reference sequence). CDR3 length equals 13 residues. V shed 6 bases, J shed 9 bases, and the junction held 5 bases outside the gene matches.

This clone occurred many times. CDR3 protein: CATTGQGANYGYTF. In DNA, the CDR3 is TGTGCCACCACGGGACAGGGGGCAAACTATGGCTACACCTTC. The J gene is TRBJ1-2, the V gene TRBV25-1, with TRBD1 identical over 12 bases. CDR1 and CDR2 from the germline V gene are MGHDK and SYGVNS. The CDR3 runs 14 residues. The V gene end was trimmed by 10 bases and the J gene end by 2 bases; junction bases not matched to a gene: 5.

This clone has only one observation. DNA for the CDR3: TGTGCCAGTACGAGACAGGATAACACCGGGGAGCTGTTTTTT. It encodes CASTRQDNTGELFF. The rearrangement uses TRBV19 and TRBJ2-2, with a possible D match to TRBD1 (6 bases). The V end lost 7 bases, the J end lost 2 bases, and 11 bases lay between the germline ends. Per germline, CDR1 LNHDA and CDR2 SQIVND (reference sequence). The CDR3 is 14 amino acids.

This clone was observed a few times. Written as DNA, the CDR3 is TGTGCCTGGACACTAGCGGTCAACACCGGGGAGCTGTTTTTT. Its translation is CAWTLAVNTGELFF. The genes are TRBV30 and TRBJ2-2, with 8 bases identical to TRBD2. In germline, CDR1 is GTSNPN, CDR2 SVGIG (reference sequence). This CDR3 has 14 residues. Losses at the gene ends were 4 bases for V and 2 bases for J; bases not matched to a gene: 3.

The chain employs TRBV21-1 and TRBJ2-2; TRBD2, the table's D call, lacks a check against the DNA. TRBV21-1 is noted as a pseudogene. The CDR3 spans 16 residues. The CDR3 sequence is CASSKLLAGPTGELFF. CDR3 sequence (DNA): TGTGCCAGCAGCAAATTACTAGCGGGACCCACCGGGGAGCTGTTTTTT.

This clone showed up just a few times. The chain recombines TRBV10-2 with TRBJ2-4; 13 positions agree with TRBD2. Germline lookup yields CDR1 WSHSY and CDR2 SAAADI. The CDR3 is 20 residues long. J lost 0 bases, V lost 6 bases, and 14 bases had no gene match. The CDR3 coding sequence is TGCGCCAGCAGGAAAACCCCGGGACTAGCGGGACAGTTAGCCAAAAACATTCAGTACTTC. Its protein product is CASRKTPGLAGQLAKNIQYF.

The chain is built from TRBV10-2 and TRBJ1-1, with D unclear. Trimming took off 4 bases at V and 0 bases at J, with 6 bases between the two ends. CDR3 size: 13 residues. CDR1 WSHSY and CDR2 SAAADI come from the germline V gene. CDR3 in DNA: TGCGCCAGCAGTGGAGAGCTGAACACTGAAGCTTTCTTT. This gives the protein CASSGELNTEAFF.

The table lists this clone with a few counts. The chain joins TRBV4-2 to TRBJ2-1, with TRBD1 as a possible D gene (6 bases). Germline V gene lookup returns CDR1 LGHNA and CDR2 YNFKEQ. Trimming left V 3 bases short and J 8 bases short, with 14 bases between. The CDR3 runs 14 residues. Written as DNA, the CDR3 is TGTGCCAGCAGCCAGCGGACAGTTGGTGATGAGCAGTTCTTC. As protein: CASSQRTVGDEQFF.

In the case of this clone: Other DNA sequences from this sample encode an identical CDR3 as well. This rearrangement joins TRBV28 to TRBJ1-5; 7 positions match TRBD1. The V gene's germline CDR1 is MDHEN and CDR2 SYDVKM. V lost 3 bases, J lost 4 bases, and 0 bases stayed unmatched. The CDR3 is 13 residues long. The CDR3: CASSLTGNQPQHF. CDR3 DNA: TGTGCCAGCAGTTTGACAGGGAATCAGCCCCAGCATTTT.

The V gene is TRBV5-5, the J gene TRBJ1-1; D is possibly TRBD1 (6 bases). Germline CDR1 SGHKS, CDR2 YYEKEE (reference sequence). Trimming removed 0 bases from V and 4 bases from J, with 13 bases in between. This CDR3 spans 15 amino acids. The CDR3 DNA sequence: TGTGCCAGCAGCTTGGCAACAGGGAAGACCACTGAAGCTTTCTTT. Translated: CASSLATGKTTEAFF.

This chain connects TRBV6-6 to TRBJ1-3; 8 bases map to TRBD1. The CDR3 runs to 15 residues. From germline, CDR1 is MNHNY and CDR2 SVGAGI (reference sequence). J gave up 10 bases and V 5 bases, and 13 bases lay outside the gene matches. The DNA of the CDR3 is TGTGCCAGCAGTGTCGGGACAGGTGCACTCTGGACCATATATTTT. Amino acids: CASSVGTGALWTIYF.

This rearrangement joins TRBV18 to TRBJ1-1; no firm D call. This CDR3 region has 15 residues. Germline CDR1 and CDR2: KGHSH and LQKENI. The germline V and J ends were trimmed by 3 bases and 0 bases, with 11 bases remaining between them. The CDR3 DNA follows: TGTGCCAGCTCACCTGAGTCGGTCATGAACACTGAAGCTTTCTTT. It is translated as CASSPESVMNTEAFF.

The chain is built from TRBV9 and TRBJ2-2; 8 bases agree with TRBD1. This CDR3 is built from 14 residues. With V trimmed by 7 bases and J by 7 bases, 9 bases remained unmatched. Germline CDR1 and CDR2: SGDLS and YYNGEE. As DNA, the CDR3 is TGTGCCAGCGGACCGGGACAGGAAGGCGGGGAGCTGTTTTTT. Amino acids: CASGPGQEGGELFF. Using reference TRBV9 and TRBJ2-2 for the parts outside the CDR3, the full variable domain is DSGVTQTPKHLITATGQRVTLRCSPRSGDLSVYWYQQSLDQGLQFLIQYYNGEERAKGNILERFSAQQFPDLHSELNLSSLELGDSALYFCASGPGQEGGELFFGEGSRLTVL.

The V gene is TRBV11-2, the J gene TRBJ1-1; 8 bases are shared with TRBD1. The germline gives CDR1 SGHAT, CDR2 FQNNGV. V gave up 2 bases and J gave up 3 bases; unmatched junction bases: 2. The CDR3 spans 14 residues. The CDR3: CASSLTGGDTEAFF. CDR3 DNA: TGTGCCAGCAGCTTAACAGGGGGGGACACTGAAGCTTTCTTT.

This clone was recorded once. This sequence joins TRBV6-5 and TRBJ2-3; no firm D call. V lost 4 bases and J lost 6, with 8 bases in between. CDR1 and CDR2 (germline): MNHEY, SVGAGI. The CDR3 totals 12 residues. CDR3 DNA: TGTGCCAGCAGTTCGACTGGCGATACGCAGTATTTT. It codes for CASSSTGDTQYF.

The chain employs TRBV19 and TRBJ1-2, with 10 bases aligning to TRBD1. Losses at the gene ends were 5 bases for V and 3 bases for J; bases not matched to a gene: 12. The germline gives CDR1 LNHDA, CDR2 SQIVND (reference sequence). The CDR3 totals 17 residues. CDR3 coding DNA: TGTGCCAGTAGTCTAAGGGACAGGGGAATGTTGGACTATGGCTACACCTTC. Its protein is CASSLRDRGMLDYGYTF.

The chain uses TRBV5-4 and TRBJ1-2; D is perhaps TRBD1 (5 bases). This CDR3 has 13 amino acids. Trimming removed 4 bases from V and 4 bases from J, with 11 bases in between. Per the germline V gene, CDR1 is SGHNT and CDR2 is YYREEE (reference sequence). The CDR3 sequence is CASSGGTGYGYTF. The DNA of the CDR3 is TGTGCCAGCAGCGGAGGGACCGGCTATGGCTACACCTTC.

This chain uses TRBV6-5 with TRBJ2-5; 12 bases are shared with TRBD1. V was pared by 6 bases and J by 6 bases, with 2 bases of the junction left unmatched. The CDR3 is made up of 13 amino acids. Germline V CDR1 and CDR2: MNHEY, SVGAGI. The CDR3 DNA reads as TGTGCCAGCAGGGGACAGGGGGCAAAGACCCAGTACTTC. Protein: CASRGQGAKTQYF.

This clone was seen a few times. This chain connects TRBV15 to TRBJ2-3; D may be TRBD2 (5 bases). The CDR3 covers 13 residues. Germline loops: CDR1 LNHNV, CDR2 YYDKDF (reference sequence). Trimming took off 5 bases at V and 4 bases at J, with 10 bases between the two ends. CDR3 bases: TGTGCCACCAGCTCCTCGAGGGCAGATACGCAGTATTTT. Amino acids: CATSSSRADTQYF. Full variable domain (missing parts from reference TRBV15 and TRBJ2-3): DAMVIQNPRYQVTQFGKPVTLSCSQTLNHNVMYWYQQKSSQAPKLLFHYYDKDFNNEADTPDNFQSRRPNTSFCFLDIRSPGLGDTAMYLCATSSSRADTQYFGPGTRLTVL.

The chain has TRBV2 and TRBJ2-7; 7 positions agree with TRBD1. Germline V gene data show CDR1 as SNHLY and CDR2 as FYNNEI. V dropped 1 base and J dropped 3; count of bases not matched to a gene: 6. This CDR3 has 15 amino acids. CDR3 coding DNA: TGTGCCAGCAGTGAAGAACAGGGGAAGGGCTACGAGCAGTACTTC. Protein sequence: CASSEEQGKGYEQYF.

The J gene is TRBJ2-4, the V gene TRBV4-3; 8 nucleotides match TRBD1. Looked up from germline, CDR1 is LGHNA and CDR2 is YSLEER. The CDR3 has 16 amino acids. V trimming: 0 bases; J trimming: 6 bases; junction bases outside the gene matches: 7. The DNA of the CDR3 is TGCGCCAGCAGCCAAGACCCCCCAGGGGGCGCAAACATTCAGTACTTC. As protein: CASSQDPPGGANIQYF.

The genes are TRBV18 and TRBJ2-7; D gene uncertain. Trimming cost V 2 bases and J 6 bases, with 8 bases left between them. CDR1 and CDR2 from the germline V gene are KGHSH and LQKENI. This CDR3 contains 12 residues. DNA for the CDR3: TGTGCCAGCTCACCAATCGTCGGCGAGCAGTACTTC. This translates into CASSPIVGEQYF.

The DNA of the CDR3 is TGTGCCAGCAGCCCCCGACTAGCGCCAAGCTCCTACGAGCAGTACTTC. Protein product: CASSPRLAPSSYEQYF. This chain connects TRBV6-6 to TRBJ2-7; 8 positions match TRBD2. This CDR3 has 16 residues. Per the germline V gene, CDR1 is MNHNY and CDR2 is SVGAGI (reference sequence). J was trimmed by 0 bases and V by 6 bases; bases with no gene match: 10.

The chain carries TRBV30 and TRBJ2-7, with D hard to call. This CDR3 region has 15 residues. Germline-derived CDR1 and CDR2 are GTSNPN and SVGIG (reference sequence). V was pared by 2 bases and J by 2 bases, with 16 bases between. The CDR3 loop is CAWSLFSAGPYEQYF. DNA of the CDR3: TGTGCCTGGAGTTTGTTCAGTGCAGGCCCCTACGAGCAGTACTTC.

J is TRBJ1-6 and V is TRBV10-1; 7 bases line up with TRBD1. The CDR3 loop spans 14 amino acids. The junction had 9 bases not matched to a gene; V was cut back by 6 bases and J by 10 bases. Germline CDR1 WNHNN, CDR2 SYGVQD (reference sequence). The CDR3 here is CASSPGQPGSPLHF. The CDR3 region has the DNA TGCGCCAGCAGCCCGGGACAGCCTGGCTCACCCCTCCACTTT.

The chain recombines TRBV6-1 with TRBJ1-5; 9 bases align to TRBD1. V was clipped by 9 bases and J by 3 bases; unmatched bases: 6. CDR1 is MNHNS, CDR2 SASEGT, per germline. This CDR3 is 14 amino acids long. CDR3 residues: CASSTGGDNQPQHF. CDR3 nucleotides: TGTGCCAGTTCGACAGGGGGTGACAATCAGCCCCAGCATTTT.

The chain couples TRBV11-2 to TRBJ2-3, with TRBD2 matching over 8 bases. The CDR3 runs to 15 residues. The V segment lost 2 bases and the J segment 6 bases; nucleotides outside the gene matches: 7. Germline CDR1 is SGHAT and CDR2 is FQNNGV. CDR3 region: CASSLRRGAGDTQYF. The CDR3 DNA sequence: TGTGCCAGCAGCTTAAGGCGGGGGGCTGGGGATACGCAGTATTTT.

The gene calls are TRBV14 and TRBJ2-7, with TRBD1 matching over 11 bases. The length of the CDR3 is 15 residues. Germline V lookup: CDR1 SGHDN, CDR2 FVKESK. V dropped 3 bases and J dropped 4; count of bases not matched to a gene: 5. Here the CDR3 DNA reads TGTGCCAGCAGCCACCTAGGGACAGGGGGGTACGAGCAGTACTTC. It codes for CASSHLGTGGYEQYF. Looking up the rest from reference TRBV14 and TRBJ2-7 gives the full variable domain: EAGVTQFPSHSVIEKGQTVTLRCDPISGHDNLYWYRRVMGKEIKFLLHFVKESKQDESGMPNNRFLAERTGGTYSTLKVQPAELEDSGVYFCASSHLGTGGYEQYFGPGTRLTVT.

Comments on this clone: At one end, the junction sequence differs from germline, possibly due to a read error. This CDR3 is also generated by other DNA sequences in the sample. The rearrangement uses TRBV20-1 and TRBJ1-1, with D perhaps matching TRBD1 (5 bases). From germline, CDR1 is DFQATT and CDR2 SNEGSKA (reference sequence). There are 11 residues in the CDR3. CDR3 nucleotide sequence: TGCAGTGCTAGGGACACGGATGAAGCCTTCTTT. Amino acid sequence: CSARDTDEAFF.